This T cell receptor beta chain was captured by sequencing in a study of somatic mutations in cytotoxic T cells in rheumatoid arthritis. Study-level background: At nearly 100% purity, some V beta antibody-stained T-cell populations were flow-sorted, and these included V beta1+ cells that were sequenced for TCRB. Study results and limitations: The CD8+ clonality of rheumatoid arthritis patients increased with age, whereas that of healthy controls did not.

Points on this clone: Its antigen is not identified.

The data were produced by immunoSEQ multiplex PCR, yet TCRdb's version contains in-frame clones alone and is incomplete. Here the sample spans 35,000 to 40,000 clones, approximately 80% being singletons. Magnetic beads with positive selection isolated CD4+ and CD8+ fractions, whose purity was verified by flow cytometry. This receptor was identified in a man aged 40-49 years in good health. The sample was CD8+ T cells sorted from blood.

In DNA, the CDR3 is TGTGCCAGCTCGCAGGCGGGGATAACCGGGGAGCTGTTTTTT. Residues: CASSQAGITGELFF. V is TRBV6-5 and J is TRBJ2-2; weak D call: TRBD2 (6 bases). Trimming pared 8 bases from V and 5 bases from J, leaving 15 bases between. This CDR3 has 14 residues. Germline V lookup: CDR1 MNHEY, CDR2 SVGAGI.